This T cell receptor beta chain was recorded in a study of PD-L1 blockade in urothelial cancer. In the study overall: Once treatment had started, blood was analyzed at 3 weeks (second dose) and again at 6 weeks.

Notes on the study in general: By 3 weeks, tumor-associated blood clones had expanded more in durable-benefit patients.

Here immunoSEQ multiplex PCR was the method, and the copy in TCRdb shows in-frame clones only, minus some. In the table there are roughly 38,000 clones, roughly 80% of which are singletons. The CDR3 spans 15 residues. Trimming took 5 bases from V and 1 from J, leaving 14 bases between them. Germline CDR1 reads MNHEY; CDR2 reads SMNVEV (reference sequence). Comment on this clone: Antigen unknown.

V and J are TRBV27 and TRBJ1-2; D call uncertain. The sequence derives from an older man with urothelial cancer. Material: PBMCs, obtained around atezolizumab (anti-PD-L1) treatment. This CDR3 reads CASSSLGLINYGYTF. In DNA form, the CDR3 reads TGTGCCAGCAGTAGCCTTGGACTGATTAACTATGGCTACACCTTC.